This TCR beta chain was captured in a study of a mutant IDH1 vaccine in newly diagnosed glioma. About the research overall: The therapy given earlier, which was standard therapy, consisted of radiotherapy, temozolomide, or both, and most of the patients received both.

General study results and limits: Pseudoprogression showed no apparent link to changes in top peripheral T cell clonotypes.

To note about this clone: Its cognate antigen is unknown.

Described time point: baseline, week 1 (first vaccination visit). Stated treatment: pre-vaccination baseline after standard-of-care therapy. Here immunoSEQ multiplex PCR was the method, and the copy in TCRdb shows in-frame clones only, minus some. Of 30,000 to 40,000 clones in the sample, just under 80% are singletons; the top ten hold roughly 9.1%. Sequenced material: PBMCs, taken from a glioma patient treated with radiotherapy, temozolomide or both. This sequence originates from a man aged 35 to 55 with glioma. Some clones in this sample may be carry-over from other donors' samples.

The CDR3 is CASSSGLSTDTQYF. The CDR3 DNA sequence: TGCGCCAGCAGCTCAGGACTTAGCACAGATACGCAGTATTTT. The rearrangement uses TRBV5-1 and TRBJ2-3, with D perhaps TRBD2 (5 bases). The CDR3 length is 14 residues. Germline assignment: CDR1 SGHRS and CDR2 YFSETQ. The ends were cut back, 3 bases at V and 0 bases at J, with 8 bases in the middle.